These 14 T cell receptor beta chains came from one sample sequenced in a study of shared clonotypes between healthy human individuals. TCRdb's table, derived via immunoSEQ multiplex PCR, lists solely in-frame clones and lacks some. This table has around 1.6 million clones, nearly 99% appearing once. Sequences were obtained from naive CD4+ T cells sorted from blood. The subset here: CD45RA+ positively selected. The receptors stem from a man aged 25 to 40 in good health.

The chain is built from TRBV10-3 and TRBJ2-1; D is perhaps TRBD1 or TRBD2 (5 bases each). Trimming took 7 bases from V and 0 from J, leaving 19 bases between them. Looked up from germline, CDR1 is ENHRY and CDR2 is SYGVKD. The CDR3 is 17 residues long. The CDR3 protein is CAINPGPPKSSYNEQFF. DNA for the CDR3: TGTGCCATCAATCCGGGACCTCCCAAAAGCTCCTACAATGAGCAGTTCTTC.

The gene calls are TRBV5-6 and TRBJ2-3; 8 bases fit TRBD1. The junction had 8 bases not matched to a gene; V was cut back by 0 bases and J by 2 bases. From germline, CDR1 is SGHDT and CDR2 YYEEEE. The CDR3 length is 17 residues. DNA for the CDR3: TGTGCCAGCAGCTTGGTCCTACAGGGGGGCTTCACAGATACGCAGTATTTT. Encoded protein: CASSLVLQGGFTDTQYF. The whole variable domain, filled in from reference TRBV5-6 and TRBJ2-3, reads DAGVTQSPTHLIKTRGQQVTLRCSPKSGHDTVSWYQQALGQGPQFIFQYYEEEERQRGNFPDRFSGHQFPNYSSELNVNALLLGDSALYLCASSLVLQGGFTDTQYFGPGTRLTVL.

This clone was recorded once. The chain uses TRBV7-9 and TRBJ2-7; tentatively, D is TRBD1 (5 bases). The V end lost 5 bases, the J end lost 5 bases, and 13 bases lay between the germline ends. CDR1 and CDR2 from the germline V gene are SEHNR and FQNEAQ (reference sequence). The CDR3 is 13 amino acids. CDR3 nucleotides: TGTGCCAGCAGCCGATCCCAAGGGGACGAGCAGTACTTC. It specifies CASSRSQGDEQYF.

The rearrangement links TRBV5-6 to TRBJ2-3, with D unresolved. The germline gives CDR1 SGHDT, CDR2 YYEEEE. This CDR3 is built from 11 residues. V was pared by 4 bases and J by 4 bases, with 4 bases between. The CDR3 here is CASSVADTQYF. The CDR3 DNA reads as TGTGCCAGCAGCGTCGCAGATACGCAGTATTTT.

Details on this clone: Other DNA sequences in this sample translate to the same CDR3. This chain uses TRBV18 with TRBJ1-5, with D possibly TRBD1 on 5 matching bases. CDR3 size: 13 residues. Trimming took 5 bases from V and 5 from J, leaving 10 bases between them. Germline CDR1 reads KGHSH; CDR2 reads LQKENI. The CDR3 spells CASSSQGDQPQHF. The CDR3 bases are TGTGCCAGCTCATCTCAGGGCGATCAGCCCCAGCATTTT.

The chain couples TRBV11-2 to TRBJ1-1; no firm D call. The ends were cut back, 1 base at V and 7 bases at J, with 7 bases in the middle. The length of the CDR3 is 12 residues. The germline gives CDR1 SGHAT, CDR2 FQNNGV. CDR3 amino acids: CASSLAGVEAFF. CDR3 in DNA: TGTGCCAGCAGCTTAGCGGGAGTTGAAGCTTTCTTT.

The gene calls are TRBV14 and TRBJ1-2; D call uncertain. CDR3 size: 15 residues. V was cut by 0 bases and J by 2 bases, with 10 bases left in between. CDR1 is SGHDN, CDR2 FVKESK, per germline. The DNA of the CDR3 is TGTGCCAGCAGCCAAGATCAATCGGTCAACTATGGCTACACCTTC. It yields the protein CASSQDQSVNYGYTF.

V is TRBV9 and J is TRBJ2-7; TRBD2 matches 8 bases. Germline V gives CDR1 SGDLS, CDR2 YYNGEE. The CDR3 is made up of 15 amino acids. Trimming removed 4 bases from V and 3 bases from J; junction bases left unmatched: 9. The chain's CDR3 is CASSRAAGDYYEQYF. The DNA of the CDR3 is TGTGCCAGCAGCAGGGCAGCGGGGGACTACTACGAGCAGTACTTC.

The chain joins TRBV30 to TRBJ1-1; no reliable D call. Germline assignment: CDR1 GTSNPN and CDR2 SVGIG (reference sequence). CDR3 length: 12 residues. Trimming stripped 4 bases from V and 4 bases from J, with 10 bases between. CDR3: CAWIVGVTEAFF. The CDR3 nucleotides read TGTGCCTGGATAGTGGGAGTCACTGAAGCTTTCTTT.

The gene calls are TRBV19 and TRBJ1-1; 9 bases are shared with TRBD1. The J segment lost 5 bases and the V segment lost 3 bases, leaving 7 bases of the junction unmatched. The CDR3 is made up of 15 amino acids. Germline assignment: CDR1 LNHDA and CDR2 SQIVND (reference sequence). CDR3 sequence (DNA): TGTGCCAGTAGTATGGGGGGACAGGGAGCAACTGAAGCTTTCTTT. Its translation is CASSMGGQGATEAFF.

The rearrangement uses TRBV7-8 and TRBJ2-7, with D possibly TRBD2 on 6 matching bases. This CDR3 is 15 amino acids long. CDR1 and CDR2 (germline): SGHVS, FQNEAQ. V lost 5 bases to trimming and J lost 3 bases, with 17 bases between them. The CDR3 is CASSPNYGSGYEQYF. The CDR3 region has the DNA TGTGCCAGCAGCCCAAATTACGGGAGTGGCTACGAGCAGTACTTC.

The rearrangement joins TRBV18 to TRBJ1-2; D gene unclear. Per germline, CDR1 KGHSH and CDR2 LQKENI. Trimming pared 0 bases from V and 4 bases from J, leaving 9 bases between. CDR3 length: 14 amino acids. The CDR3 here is CASSPPGKAYGYTF. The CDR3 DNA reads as TGTGCCAGCTCACCACCGGGCAAAGCCTATGGCTACACCTTC.

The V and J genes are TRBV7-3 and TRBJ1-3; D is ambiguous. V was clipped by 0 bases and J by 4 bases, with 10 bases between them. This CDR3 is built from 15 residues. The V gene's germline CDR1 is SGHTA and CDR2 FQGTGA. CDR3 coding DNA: TGTGCCAGCAGCTTAACCTCCGCAGCCGGAAACACCATATATTTT. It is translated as CASSLTSAAGNTIYF.

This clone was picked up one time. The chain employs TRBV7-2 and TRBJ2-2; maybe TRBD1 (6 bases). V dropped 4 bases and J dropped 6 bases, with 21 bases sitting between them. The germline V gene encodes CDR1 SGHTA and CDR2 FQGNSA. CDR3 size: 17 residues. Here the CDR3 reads CASSSPGQPLVAGELFF. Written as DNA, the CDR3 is TGTGCCAGCAGCTCCCCTGGACAGCCTCTCGTGGCCGGGGAGCTGTTTTTT. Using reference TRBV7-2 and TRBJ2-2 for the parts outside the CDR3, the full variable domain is GAGVSQSPSNKVTEKGKDVELRCDPISGHTALYWYRQSLGQGLEFLIYFQGNSAPDKSGLPSDRFSAERTGGSVSTLTIQRTQQEDSAVYLCASSSPGQPLVAGELFFGEGSRLTVL.